Reported below is one T cell receptor beta chain. TCRdb keeps only in-frame clones here, not all; method: immunoSEQ multiplex PCR. The sample includes about 80,000 clones, roughly 98% seen only once; the top ten take 0.22%. These data belong to a study of technical replicates of blood from a handful of donors. The germline gives CDR1 SGHTA, CDR2 FQGTGA. The CDR3 extends over 16 amino acids. The V end was cut by 0 bases, the J end by 5 bases, with 13 bases between. The chain couples TRBV7-3 to TRBJ2-2; D perhaps matches TRBD1 (6 bases). The sequenced material came from T cells isolated from PBMCs. The TCR comes from a human donor in good health. The CDR3 DNA sequence: TGTGCCAGCAGCTTAACAGGGGGACGTGATACCGGGGAGCTGTTTTTT. This translates into CASSLTGGRDTGELFF. Using reference TRBV7-3 and TRBJ2-2 for the parts outside the CDR3, the full variable domain is GAGVSQTPSNKVTEKGKYVELRCDPISGHTALYWYRQSLGQGPEFLIYFQGTGAADDSGLPNDRFFAVRPEGSVSTLKIQRTERGDSAVYLCASSLTGGRDTGELFFGEGSRLTVL.